This paragraph reports one T cell receptor (beta chain). The antigen remains unidentified. Generated by immunoSEQ multiplex PCR, the TCRdb table keeps only in-frame clones and is missing some. Of around 18,000 clones listed, 85% to 90% are singletons. Germline CDR1 and CDR2: MDHEN and SYDVKM. V lost 0 bases to trimming and J lost 3 bases; unmatched junction nucleotides: 10. This CDR3 has 17 amino acids. These data come from a study of T cell clones after liver transplantation. The study, taken as a whole, reports: Compared with third party-reactive sequences, donor-reactive ones declined more, independent of withdrawal success. Graft donor-reactive T cells possibly entered the graft instead of undergoing deletion. These preliminary findings come from unstandardized post-transplant sampling times.

This clonotype was obtained from a human patient who received a liver transplant. Some T cells may be transferred from the graft donor. Here the sequenced sample was CD8+ T cells from blood, taken about 46 months after liver transplant. The V and J genes are TRBV28 and TRBJ2-7; 8 bases are shared with TRBD1. CDR3 in DNA: TGTGCCAGCAGTTTATGGGGATCCAGGGGGCCCCGCTACGAGCAGTACTTC. Protein: CASSLWGSRGPRYEQYF.